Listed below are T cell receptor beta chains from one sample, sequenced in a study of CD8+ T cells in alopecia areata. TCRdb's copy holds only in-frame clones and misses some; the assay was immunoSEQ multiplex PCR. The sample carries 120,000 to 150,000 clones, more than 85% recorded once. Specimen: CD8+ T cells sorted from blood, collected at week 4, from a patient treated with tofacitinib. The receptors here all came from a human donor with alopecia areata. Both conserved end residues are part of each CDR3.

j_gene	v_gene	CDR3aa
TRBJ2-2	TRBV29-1	CSGRGGTGELFF
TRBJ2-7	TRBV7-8	CASSGYEQYF
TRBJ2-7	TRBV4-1	CASSRLGTSGRYEQYF
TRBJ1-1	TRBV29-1	CSADGLTGVTEAFF
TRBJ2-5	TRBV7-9	CASSLSLQETQYF
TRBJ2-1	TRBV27	CASSPGLADYNEQFF
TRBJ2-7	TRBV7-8	CASSLSPISYEQYF
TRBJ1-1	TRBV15	CATSRDKSLNTEAFF
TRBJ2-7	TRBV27	CASSFRTAYEQYF
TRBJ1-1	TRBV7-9	CAGTHSYTEAFF
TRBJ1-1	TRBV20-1	CSARLGTEAFF
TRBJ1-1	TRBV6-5	CASSYSWGNTEAFF
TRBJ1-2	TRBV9	CASSVEGQTNYGYTF
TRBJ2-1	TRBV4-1	CASRVGGGDEQFF
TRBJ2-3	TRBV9	CASSGGHRGLPTDTQYF
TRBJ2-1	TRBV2	CASGRTSYNEQFF
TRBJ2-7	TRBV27	CASSANWEGLSYEQYF
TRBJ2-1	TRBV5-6	CASSSPGDSYNEQFF
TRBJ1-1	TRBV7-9	CASSSGTGETEAFF
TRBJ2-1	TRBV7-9	CASRGTGTSGRADEQFF
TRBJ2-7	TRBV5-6	CASSSQTQESYEQYF
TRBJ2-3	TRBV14	CASSQTSAGGDTQYF
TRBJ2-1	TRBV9	CASSQAGGPNNEQFF
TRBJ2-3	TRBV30	CAWSVLSGTDTQYF
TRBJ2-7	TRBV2	CASSQGREEYEQYF
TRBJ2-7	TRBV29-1	CSVVLAGGGYEQYF
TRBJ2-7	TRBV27	CASRGQGISYEQYF
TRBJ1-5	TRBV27	CASSLTGGEGQPQHF
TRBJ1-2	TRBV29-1	CSVDPGSGYTF
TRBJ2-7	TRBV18	CASSPRTEEQYF
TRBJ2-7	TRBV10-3	CAISDSSRSYEQYF
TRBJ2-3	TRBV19	CASSMVPTGLGTDTQYF
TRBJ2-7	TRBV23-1	CASSQPPVVYEQYF
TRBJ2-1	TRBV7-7	CASSFSGGAEQFF
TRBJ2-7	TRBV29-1	CSVEGQGYEQYF